This T cell receptor beta chain was recorded in a study of beta chain features in type 1 diabetes. Populations isolated by sorting all had purity greater than 95%. Expressed TCRB transcripts were sequenced because the isolated RNA had all been reverse transcribed beforehand. TCRdb's table, derived via immunoSEQ multiplex PCR, lists solely in-frame clones and lacks some. The table includes about 900,000 clones, under 20% detected once. Notes on the study in general: Among type 1 diabetes patients, VDJ junctions had fewer insertions and more deletions.

Note on this clone: Its antigen is unknown.

Deletions cut 0 bases from V and 5 bases from J, with 5 bases between. Germline V gene lookup returns CDR1 SGHTA and CDR2 FQGNSA. The CDR3 has 13 residues. This receptor was obtained from a woman between 18 and 29 years old in good health. Sample: naive CD4+ T cells from blood. V is TRBV7-2 and J is TRBJ1-5; D ambiguous. The CDR3, as DNA: TGTGCCAGCAGCTTAGCGACCTATCAGCCCCAGCATTTT. This codes for CASSLATYQPQHF.